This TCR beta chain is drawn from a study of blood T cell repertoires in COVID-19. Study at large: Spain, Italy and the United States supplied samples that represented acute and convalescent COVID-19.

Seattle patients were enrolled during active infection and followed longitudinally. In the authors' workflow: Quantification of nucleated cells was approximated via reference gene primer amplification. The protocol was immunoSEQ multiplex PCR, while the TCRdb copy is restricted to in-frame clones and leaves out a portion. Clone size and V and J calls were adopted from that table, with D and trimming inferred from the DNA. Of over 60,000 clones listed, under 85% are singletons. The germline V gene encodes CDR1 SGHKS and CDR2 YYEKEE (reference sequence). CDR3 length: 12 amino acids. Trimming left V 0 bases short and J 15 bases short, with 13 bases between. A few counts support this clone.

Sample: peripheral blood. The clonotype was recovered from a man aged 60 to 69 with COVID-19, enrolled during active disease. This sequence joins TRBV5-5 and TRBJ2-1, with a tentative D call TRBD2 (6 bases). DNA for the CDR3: TGTGCCAGCAGCTTGGGTCTGGTCGGGGGGTTCTTC. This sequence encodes CASSLGLVGGFF.